This T cell receptor (beta chain) was sequenced in a study of identical twins. Germline V lookup: CDR1 SNHLY, CDR2 FYNNEI. This CDR3 comprises 16 residues. Deletions cut 4 bases from V and 0 bases from J, with 13 bases between. This clonotype was seen a few times. TCRdb ran MiXCR on the 5' RACE reads and lists one entry per CDR3 protein. The sample has around 550,000 distinct CDR3 sequences, approximately 16% seen once. These data were also filed under a second study, of yellow fever vaccine responses in identical twins.

The chain joins TRBV2 to TRBJ2-1; D perhaps matches TRBD1 (5 bases). Sequenced material: CD4+ T cells sorted from blood. The receptor's source is a woman aged 18 to 35 in good health. The CDR3 protein is CASSGKTASSYNEQFF. DNA for the CDR3: TGTGCCAGCAGTGGAAAGACAGCGAGCTCCTACAATGAGCAGTTCTTC. Supplemented by reference TRBV2 and TRBJ2-1, the full variable domain reads EPEVTQTPSHQVTQMGQEVILRCVPISNHLYFYWYRQILGQKVEFLVSFYNNEISEKSEIFDDQFSVERPDGSNFTLKIRSTKLEDSAMYFCASSGKTASSYNEQFFGPGTRLTVL.